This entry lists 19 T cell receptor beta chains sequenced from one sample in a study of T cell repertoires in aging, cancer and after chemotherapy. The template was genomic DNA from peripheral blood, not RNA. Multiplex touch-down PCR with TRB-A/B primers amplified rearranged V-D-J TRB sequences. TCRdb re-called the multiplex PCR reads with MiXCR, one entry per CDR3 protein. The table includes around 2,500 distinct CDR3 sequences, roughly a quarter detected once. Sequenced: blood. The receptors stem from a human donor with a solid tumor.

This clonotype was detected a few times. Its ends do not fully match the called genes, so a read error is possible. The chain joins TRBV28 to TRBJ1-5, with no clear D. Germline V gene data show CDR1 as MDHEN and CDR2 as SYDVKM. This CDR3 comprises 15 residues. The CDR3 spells CASRLFDYNNQPQHF. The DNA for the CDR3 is TGTGCCAGCAGGTTATTCGATTATAACAATCAGCCCCAGCATTTT.

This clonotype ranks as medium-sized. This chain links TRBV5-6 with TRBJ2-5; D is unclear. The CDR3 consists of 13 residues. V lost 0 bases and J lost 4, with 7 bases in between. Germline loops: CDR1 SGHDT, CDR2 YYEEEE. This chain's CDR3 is CASSLVQIETQYF. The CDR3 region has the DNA TGTGCCAGCAGCTTGGTACAGATAGAGACCCAGTACTTC.

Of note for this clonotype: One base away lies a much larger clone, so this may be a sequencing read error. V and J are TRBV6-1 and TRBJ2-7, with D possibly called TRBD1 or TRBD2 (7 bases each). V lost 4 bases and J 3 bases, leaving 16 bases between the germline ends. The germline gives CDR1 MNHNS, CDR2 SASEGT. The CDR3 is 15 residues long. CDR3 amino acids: CASSASTGRGYEQYF. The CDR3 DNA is TGTGCCAGCAGTGCGTCGACAGGGAGGGGCTACGAGCAGTACTTC.

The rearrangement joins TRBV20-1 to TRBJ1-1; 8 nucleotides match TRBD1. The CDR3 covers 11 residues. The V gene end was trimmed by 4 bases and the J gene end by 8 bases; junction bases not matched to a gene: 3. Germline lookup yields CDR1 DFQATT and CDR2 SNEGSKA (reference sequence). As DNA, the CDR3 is TGCAGTGCTAAGAGGACAGGGGAAGCTTTCTTT. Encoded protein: CSAKRTGEAFF.

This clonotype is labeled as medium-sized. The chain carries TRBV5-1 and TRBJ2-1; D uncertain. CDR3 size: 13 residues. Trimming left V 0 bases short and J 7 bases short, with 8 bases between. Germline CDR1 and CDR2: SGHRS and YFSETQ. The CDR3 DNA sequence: TGCGCCAGCAGCTTGGGAAACGGAAATGAGCAGTTCTTC. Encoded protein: CASSLGNGNEQFF.

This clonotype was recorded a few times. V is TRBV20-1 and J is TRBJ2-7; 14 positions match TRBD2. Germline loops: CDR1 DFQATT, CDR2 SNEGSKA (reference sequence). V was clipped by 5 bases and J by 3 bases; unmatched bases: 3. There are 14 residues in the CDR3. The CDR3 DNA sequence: TGCAGTGCTGATGGGACTAGCGGGAGCTACGAGCAGTACTTC. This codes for CSADGTSGSYEQYF.

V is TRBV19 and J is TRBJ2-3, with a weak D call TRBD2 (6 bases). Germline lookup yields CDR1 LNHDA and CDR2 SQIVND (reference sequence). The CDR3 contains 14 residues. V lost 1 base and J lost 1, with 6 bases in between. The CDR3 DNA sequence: TGTGCCAGTAGTATAGCGGGAGGCACAGATACGCAGTATTTT. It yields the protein CASSIAGGTDTQYF.

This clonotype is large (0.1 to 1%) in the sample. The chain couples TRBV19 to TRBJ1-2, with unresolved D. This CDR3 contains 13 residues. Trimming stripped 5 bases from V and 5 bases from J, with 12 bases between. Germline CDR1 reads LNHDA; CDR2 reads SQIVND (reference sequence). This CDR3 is CASSSQKPYGYTF. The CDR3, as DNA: TGTGCCAGTAGTTCACAGAAACCTTATGGCTACACCTTC.

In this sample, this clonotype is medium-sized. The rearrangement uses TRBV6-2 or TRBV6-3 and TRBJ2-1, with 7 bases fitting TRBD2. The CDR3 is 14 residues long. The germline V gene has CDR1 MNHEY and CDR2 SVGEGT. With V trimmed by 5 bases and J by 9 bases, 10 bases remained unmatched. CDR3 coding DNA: TGTGCCAGCAGTGGAGGGAGGGCTCGGGGTGAGCAGTTCTTC. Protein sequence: CASSGGRARGEQFF.

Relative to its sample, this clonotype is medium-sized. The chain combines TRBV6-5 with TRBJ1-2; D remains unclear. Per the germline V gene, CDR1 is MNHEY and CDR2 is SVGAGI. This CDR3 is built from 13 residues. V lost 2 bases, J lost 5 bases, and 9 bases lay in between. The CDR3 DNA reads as TGTGCCAGCAGTTACACGTCATTTTATGGCTACACCTTC. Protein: CASSYTSFYGYTF.

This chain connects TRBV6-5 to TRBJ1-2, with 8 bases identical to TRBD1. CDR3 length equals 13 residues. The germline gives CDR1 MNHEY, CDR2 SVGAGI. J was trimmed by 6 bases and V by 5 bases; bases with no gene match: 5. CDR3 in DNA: TGTGCCAGCAGTGCCGGGACAGGAGATGGCTACACCTTC. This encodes CASSAGTGDGYTF.

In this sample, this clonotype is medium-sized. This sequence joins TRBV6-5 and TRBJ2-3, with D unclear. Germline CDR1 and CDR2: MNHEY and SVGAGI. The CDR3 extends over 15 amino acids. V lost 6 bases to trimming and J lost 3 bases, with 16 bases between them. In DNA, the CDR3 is TGTGCCAGCAGACTGGCGGAAGAGAGGACAGATACGCAGTATTTT. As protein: CASRLAEERTDTQYF.

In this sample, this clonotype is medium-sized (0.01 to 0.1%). The CDR3 sequence is CASSPQDSTNEKLFF. The DNA for the CDR3 is TGTGCCAGCTCACCACAGGACAGTACAAATGAAAAACTGTTTTTT. The rearrangement links TRBV18 to TRBJ1-4; the D gene is possibly TRBD1 (6 bases). This CDR3 is 15 amino acids long. Germline V gene lookup returns CDR1 KGHSH and CDR2 LQKENI. V lost 1 base to trimming and J lost 5 bases, with 11 bases between them.

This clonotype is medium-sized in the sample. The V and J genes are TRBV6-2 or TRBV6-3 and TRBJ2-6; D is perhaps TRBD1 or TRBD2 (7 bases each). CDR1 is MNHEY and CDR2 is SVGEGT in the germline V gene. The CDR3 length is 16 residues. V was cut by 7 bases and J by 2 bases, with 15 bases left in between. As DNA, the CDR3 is TGTGCCAGCACCAGGGGGGGGGCCACTGGGGCCAACGTCCTGACTTTC. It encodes CASTRGGATGANVLTF.

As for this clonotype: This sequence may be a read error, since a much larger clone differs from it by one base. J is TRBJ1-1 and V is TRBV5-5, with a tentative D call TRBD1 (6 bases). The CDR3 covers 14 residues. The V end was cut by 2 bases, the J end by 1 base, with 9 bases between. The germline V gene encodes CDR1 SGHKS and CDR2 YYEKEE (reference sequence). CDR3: CASSFRGANTEAFF. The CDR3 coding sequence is TGTGCCAGCAGCTTTCGGGGGGCGAACACTGAAGCTTTCTTT.

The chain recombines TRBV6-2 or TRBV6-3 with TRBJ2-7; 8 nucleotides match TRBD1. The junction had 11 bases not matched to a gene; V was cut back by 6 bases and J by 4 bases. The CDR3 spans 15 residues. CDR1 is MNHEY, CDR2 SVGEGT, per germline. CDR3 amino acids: CASSPGGLLSYEQYF. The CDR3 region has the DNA TGTGCCAGCAGCCCAGGGGGCTTACTTTCTTACGAGCAGTACTTC.

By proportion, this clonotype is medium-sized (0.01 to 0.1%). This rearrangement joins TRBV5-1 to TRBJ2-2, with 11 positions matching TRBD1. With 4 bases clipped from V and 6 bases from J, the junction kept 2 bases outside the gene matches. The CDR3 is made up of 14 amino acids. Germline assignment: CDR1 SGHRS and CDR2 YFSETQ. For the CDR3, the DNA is TGCGCCAGCAGCCCGGGACAGGGGGCCGGGGAGCTGTTTTTT. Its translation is CASSPGQGAGELFF.

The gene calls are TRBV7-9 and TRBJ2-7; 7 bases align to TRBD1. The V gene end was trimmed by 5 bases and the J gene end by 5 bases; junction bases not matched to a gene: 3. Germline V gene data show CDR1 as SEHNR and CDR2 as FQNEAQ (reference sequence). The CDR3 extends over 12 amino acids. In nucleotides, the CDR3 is TGTGCCAGCAGCGAAACAGGGGACGAGCAGTACTTC. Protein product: CASSETGDEQYF. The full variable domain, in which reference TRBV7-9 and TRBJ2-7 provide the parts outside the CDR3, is DTGVSQNPRHKITKRGQNVTFRCDPISEHNRLYWYRQTLGQGPEFLTYFQNEAQLEKSRLLSDRFSAERPKGSFSTLEIQRTEQGDSAMYLCASSETGDEQYFGPGTRLTVT.

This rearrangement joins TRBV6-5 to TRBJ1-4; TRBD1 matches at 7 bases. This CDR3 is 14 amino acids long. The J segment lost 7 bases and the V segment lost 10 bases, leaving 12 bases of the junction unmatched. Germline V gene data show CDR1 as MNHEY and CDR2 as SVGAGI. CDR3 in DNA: TGTGCCATCAGGGGAACAGGGGACGGTGAAAAACTGTTTTTT. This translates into CAIRGTGDGEKLFF.